The text below deals with one TCR beta chain. This sample was taken from a study of CD8 T cells in Susac syndrome. The germline V gene encodes CDR1 LGHNA and CDR2 YNFKEQ. This CDR3 is built from 15 residues. With V trimmed by 1 base and J by 5 bases, 7 bases remained unmatched. RNA, at about 0.45 to 1 ug, was reverse transcribed with random hexamers. TCRdb reprocessed the immunoSEQ multiplex PCR reads with MiXCR, giving one entry per CDR3 protein. Here the sample spans roughly 50,000 distinct CDR3 sequences, 93% being singletons. The receptor comes from a human donor in good health. Material for sequencing was CD8+ T cells from PBMCs. This rearrangement joins TRBV4-2 to TRBJ2-7; 8 bases line up with TRBD1. This chain's CDR3 is CASSQGTGFSDEQYF. The CDR3 DNA follows: TGTGCCAGCAGCCAAGGGACAGGGTTTTCGGACGAGCAGTACTTC.